This TCR beta chain emerged from a study of CD39 and CD103 CD8 tumor-infiltrating T cells. The overall study: Repertoire comparisons were shown for four patients, including a melanoma patient. Overall study results and limits: Compared with DN, SP and blood memory CD8, DP TILs appeared more oligoclonal. DN TIL clonotypes largely overlapped peripheral memory CD8 repertoires, unlike DP.

Notes on this clone: The antigen is not known.

Data came from immunoSEQ multiplex PCR; TCRdb stores just in-frame clones and leaves some out. Here the sample spans 950 to 1,500 clones, around 74% being singletons. This CDR3 is 15 amino acids long. CDR1 and CDR2 (germline): SGHVS, FQNEAQ. Trimming shortened V by 5 bases and J by 0 bases, and 14 bases separated the two germline ends. This chain joins TRBV7-8 and TRBJ2-7, with D possibly matching TRBD2 (5 bases). Sequenced input: CD39- CD103- CD8+ T cells sorted from the tumor. The subset is: CD103-CD39- double-negative CD45RA- CD8 T cells. This sequence originates from a human donor with ovarian cancer. CDR3 loop: CASSPRAYPSYEQYF. DNA of the CDR3: TGTGCCAGCAGCCCGAGGGCCTACCCCTCCTACGAGCAGTACTTC.